This T cell receptor (beta chain) was captured in a study of T cells in Graves' hyperthyroidism and ophthalmopathy. Study-wide points: The model made its ophthalmopathy prediction, and onset followed a median approximately 6.5 months later. Patients with ophthalmopathy were separated from those with stable hyperthyroidism by a 13 V-J model.

Graves' hyperthyroidism was deemed stable absent ophthalmopathy progression within 18 months. The PBMCs had their origin in 10 ml of fresh peripheral blood. Researchers amplified the TCR beta CDR3 regions from RNA transcripts. Primed by the HTBI set, a first-round RT-PCR was run on the TCR CDR3. TCRdb redid the calling of the multiplex PCR reads with MiXCR, one entry per CDR3 protein. Of around 450,000 distinct CDR3 sequences in the sample, around 14% were seen once. This clonotype was seen at least ten times. As yet, its antigen is unknown. With 6 bases clipped from V and 10 bases from J, the junction kept 10 bases outside the gene matches. This CDR3 is built from 15 residues. The germline CDR1 and CDR2 sequences are MDHEN and SYDVKM.

V usage is TRBV28 and J usage is TRBJ1-6; the match to TRBD1 covers 9 bases. Sequencing was performed on blood. The clonotype was recovered from a woman aged 18-29 years with Graves' hyperthyroidism. The CDR3 DNA reads TGTGCCAGCAGGTCCCCGGGACAGGGTGGCTCACCCCTCCACTTT. Amino acids: CASRSPGQGGSPLHF.